This T cell receptor beta chain emerged from a study of T cell repertoires in cytomegalovirus infection. TCRdb re-called the reads with MiXCR, one entry per CDR3 protein. The sample carries hundreds of thousands of distinct CDR3 sequences, 6% to 8% recorded once. Findings of the study overall: The ex vivo response was dominated by HLA-C-restricted CMV-specific TCR beta clonotypes.

This clonotype was detected many times. The antigen remains unidentified. This receptor was obtained from a human donor in good health (CMV status not recorded). Some clones in this sample may be carry-over from other donors' samples. The specimen was PBMCs.

The CDR3 spells CAISDGQLSSYNSPLHF. CDR3 in DNA: TGTGCCATCAGTGATGGACAGTTAAGCTCCTATAATTCACCCCTCCACTTT. This chain joins TRBV10-3 and TRBJ1-6; possible D gene TRBD1, 6 bases. This CDR3 contains 17 residues. Germline CDR1 is ENHRY and CDR2 is SYGVKD. The ends were cut back, 3 bases at V and 0 bases at J, with 12 bases in the middle.